This T cell receptor beta chain was sequenced for a study of long-term antiretroviral therapy in people with HIV. A word on this clone: Its matching antigen is unknown.

Study conclusions and caveats: Every time point showed a repertoire led by clones expanded before ART.

Between the trimmed V and J ends, which lost 6 bases and 5 bases, there was a span of 11 bases. CDR3 size: 12 residues. Germline CDR1 reads MNHEY; CDR2 reads SVGAGI. The assay used was immunoSEQ (version v3.0), run at survey level. Sequencing was performed with immunoSEQ multiplex PCR; in TCRdb, only in-frame clones are kept and a portion is missing. The sample has 35,000 to 45,000 clones, 70% to 90% seen once; the top ten hold roughly a tenth. V and J are TRBV6-5 and TRBJ2-7; D possibly corresponds to TRBD1 (6 bases). The receptor was isolated from a man between 18 and 35 years old with HIV. The sample in question was unsorted PBMCs, obtained 2.2 years after starting antiretroviral therapy. The chain's CDR3 is CASRQGRNEQYF. CDR3 coding DNA: TGTGCCAGCAGACAGGGACGAAACGAGCAGTACTTC.